This T cell receptor beta chain comes out of a study of blood T cells in healthy people across ages. Using a J-beta primer mix together with a sample-barcoded 5' primer, a second PCR was run for roughly 6 to 12 cycles. Every single cDNA molecule received a tag from a template-switch adaptor with 12 random nucleotides. TCRdb recomputed calls from the 5' RACE reads with MiXCR, one row per CDR3 protein. The profile shows fewer than 800,000 distinct CDR3 sequences, 25% of them singletons. Separately, the same data were catalogued under a study of T cells of mothers and their children. That paper states: Reverse transcription into cDNA received all extracted RNA, at about 1.4 ug per 15 ul. TCR recombination output is shaped by thymic selection similarly in related and unrelated pairs.

The TCR originated in a boy aged 5-17 years in good health. Sequencing was carried out using blood.

The CDR3, as DNA: TGTGCCAGCCATGCGGCGACAGGGCTTGGGAAGCAGTACTTC. This codes for CASHAATGLGKQYF. The chain links TRBV27 to TRBJ2-7; the match to TRBD1 covers 7 bases. CDR1 MNHEY and CDR2 SMNVEV come from the germline V gene (reference sequence). The CDR3 is 14 residues long. With 8 bases clipped from V and 8 bases from J, the junction kept 15 bases outside the gene matches.